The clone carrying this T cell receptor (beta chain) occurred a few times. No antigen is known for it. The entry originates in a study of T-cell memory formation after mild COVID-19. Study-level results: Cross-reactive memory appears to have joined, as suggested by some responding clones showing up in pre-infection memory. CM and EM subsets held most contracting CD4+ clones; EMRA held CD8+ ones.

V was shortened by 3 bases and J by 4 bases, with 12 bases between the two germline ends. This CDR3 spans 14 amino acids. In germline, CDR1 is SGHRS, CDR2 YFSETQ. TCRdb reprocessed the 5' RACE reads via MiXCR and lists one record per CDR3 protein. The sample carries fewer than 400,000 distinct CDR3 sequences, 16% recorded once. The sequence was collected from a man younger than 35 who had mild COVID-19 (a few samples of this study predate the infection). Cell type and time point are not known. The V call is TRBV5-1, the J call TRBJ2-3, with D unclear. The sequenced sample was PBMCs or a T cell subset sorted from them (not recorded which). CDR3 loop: CASSSSVGSDTQYF. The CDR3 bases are TGCGCCAGCAGCTCCTCGGTGGGGTCAGATACGCAGTATTTT.